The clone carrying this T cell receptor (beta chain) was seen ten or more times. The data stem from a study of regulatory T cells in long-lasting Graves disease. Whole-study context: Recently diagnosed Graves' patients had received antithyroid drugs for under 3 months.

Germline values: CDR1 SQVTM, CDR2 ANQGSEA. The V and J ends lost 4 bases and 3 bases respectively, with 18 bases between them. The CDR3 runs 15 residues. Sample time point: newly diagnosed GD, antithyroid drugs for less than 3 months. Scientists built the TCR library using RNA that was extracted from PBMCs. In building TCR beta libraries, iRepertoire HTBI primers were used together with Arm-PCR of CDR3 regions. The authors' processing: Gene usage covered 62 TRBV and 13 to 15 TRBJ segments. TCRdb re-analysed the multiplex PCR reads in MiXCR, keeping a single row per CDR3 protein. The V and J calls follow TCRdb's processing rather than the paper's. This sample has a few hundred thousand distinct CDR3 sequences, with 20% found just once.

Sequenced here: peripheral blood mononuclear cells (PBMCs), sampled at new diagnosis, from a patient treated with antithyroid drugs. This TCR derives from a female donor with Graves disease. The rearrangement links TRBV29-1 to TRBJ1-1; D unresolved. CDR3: CSVGVFAGVDTEAFF. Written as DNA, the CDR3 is TGCAGCGTTGGAGTATTCGCCGGAGTGGACACTGAAGCTTTCTTT.